The text below deals with one T cell receptor beta chain. Its target is not known. RNA isolated from unsorted whole blood supplied the blood RNA, with germline DNA also extracted. A primer matching the constant region was used to make TCR beta cDNA from 450 to 500 ng of total RNA. Three-round nested multiplex PCR performed with slightly modified ARM-PCR produced the TCR beta libraries. TRBV1-TRBV30 forward and Cbeta reverse primers drove the first two roughly 10-cycle rounds. TCRdb fed the multiplex PCR reads into MiXCR, producing one record per CDR3 protein. The table has 150,000 to 200,000 distinct CDR3 sequences, over 45% seen once. The data belong to a study of tumor-infiltrating lymphocytes in primary liver carcinoma. Looking at the study overall: Tumors measured roughly 4.2 to 10 cm and were stage T1-T3 N0M0.

V gave up 7 bases and J gave up 6 bases, with 15 bases separating them. The CDR3 covers 14 residues. Study-level findings and limits: Between tumor regions, pairs overlapped more than tumor-adjacent and tumor-blood pairs did.

The chain employs TRBV12-3 or TRBV12-4 and TRBJ1-4; D unresolved. Source material: peripheral blood. The TCR originated in a man in his forties with primary liver carcinoma and hepatitis B virus infection. The CDR3 nucleotides read TGTGCCAGCACCACGGCCGGGTTGGATGAAAAACTGTTTTTT. It codes for CASTTAGLDEKLFF.